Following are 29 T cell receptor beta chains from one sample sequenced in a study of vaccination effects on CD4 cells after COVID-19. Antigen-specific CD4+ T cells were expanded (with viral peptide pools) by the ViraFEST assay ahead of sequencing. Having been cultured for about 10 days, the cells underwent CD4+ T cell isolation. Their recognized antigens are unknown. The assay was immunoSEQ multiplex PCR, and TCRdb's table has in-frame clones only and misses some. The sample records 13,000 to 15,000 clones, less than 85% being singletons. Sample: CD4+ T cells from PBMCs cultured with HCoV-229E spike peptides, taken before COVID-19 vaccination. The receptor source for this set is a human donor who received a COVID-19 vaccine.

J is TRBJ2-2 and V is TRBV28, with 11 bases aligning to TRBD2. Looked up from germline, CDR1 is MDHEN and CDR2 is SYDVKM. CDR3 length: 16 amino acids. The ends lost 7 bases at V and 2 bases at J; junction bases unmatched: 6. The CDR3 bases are TGTGCCAGCAAAACAGGACTAGCGGGTAACACCGGGGAGCTGTTTTTT. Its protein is CASKTGLAGNTGELFF.

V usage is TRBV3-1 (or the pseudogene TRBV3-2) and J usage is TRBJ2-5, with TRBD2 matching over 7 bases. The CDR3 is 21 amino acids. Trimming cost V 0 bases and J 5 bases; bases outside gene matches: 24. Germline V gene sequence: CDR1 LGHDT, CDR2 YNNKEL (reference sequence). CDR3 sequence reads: CASSQENYMGAAGSRRETQYF. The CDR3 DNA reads TGTGCCAGCAGCCAAGAGAATTACATGGGTGCAGCGGGAAGCCGCCGGGAGACCCAGTACTTC.

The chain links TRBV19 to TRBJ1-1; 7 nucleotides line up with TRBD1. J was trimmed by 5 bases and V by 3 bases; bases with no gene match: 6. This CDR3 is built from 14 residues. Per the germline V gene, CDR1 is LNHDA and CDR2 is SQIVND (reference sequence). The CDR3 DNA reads TGTGCCAGTAGTATCCCAGGGGGAGAAACTGAAGCTTTCTTT. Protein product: CASSIPGGETEAFF.

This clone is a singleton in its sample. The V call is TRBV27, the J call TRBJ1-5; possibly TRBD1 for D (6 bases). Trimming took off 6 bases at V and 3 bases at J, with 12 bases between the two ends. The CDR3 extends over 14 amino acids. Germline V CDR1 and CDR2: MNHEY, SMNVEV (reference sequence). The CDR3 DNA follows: TGTGCCAGCAGCAAAAGGGGGTACAATCAGCCCCAGCATTTT. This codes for CASSKRGYNQPQHF.

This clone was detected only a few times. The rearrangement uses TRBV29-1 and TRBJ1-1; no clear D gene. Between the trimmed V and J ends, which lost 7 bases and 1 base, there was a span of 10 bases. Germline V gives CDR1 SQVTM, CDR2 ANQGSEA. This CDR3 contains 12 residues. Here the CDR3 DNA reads TGCAGCGCCAAACAAACGAACACTGAAGCTTTCTTT. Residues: CSAKQTNTEAFF.

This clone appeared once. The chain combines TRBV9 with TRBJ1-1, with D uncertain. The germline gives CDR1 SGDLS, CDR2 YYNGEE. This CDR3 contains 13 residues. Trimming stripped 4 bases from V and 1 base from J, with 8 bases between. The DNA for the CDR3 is TGTGCCAGCAGCCCGCAAAGGAACACTGAAGCTTTCTTT. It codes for CASSPQRNTEAFF.

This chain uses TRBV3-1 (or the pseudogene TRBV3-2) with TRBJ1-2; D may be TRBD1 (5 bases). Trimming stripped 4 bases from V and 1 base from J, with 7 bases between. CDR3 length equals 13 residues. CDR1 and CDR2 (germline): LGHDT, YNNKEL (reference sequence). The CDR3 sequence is CASSLRVNYGYTF. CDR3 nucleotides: TGTGCCAGCAGCCTCAGGGTTAACTATGGCTACACCTTC.

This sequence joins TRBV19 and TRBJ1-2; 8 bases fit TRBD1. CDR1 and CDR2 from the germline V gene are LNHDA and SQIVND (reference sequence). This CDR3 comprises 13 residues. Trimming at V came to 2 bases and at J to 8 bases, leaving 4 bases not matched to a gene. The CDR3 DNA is TGTGCCAGTAGTATACAGGGGGCCGGCGGCTACACCTTC. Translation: CASSIQGAGGYTF.

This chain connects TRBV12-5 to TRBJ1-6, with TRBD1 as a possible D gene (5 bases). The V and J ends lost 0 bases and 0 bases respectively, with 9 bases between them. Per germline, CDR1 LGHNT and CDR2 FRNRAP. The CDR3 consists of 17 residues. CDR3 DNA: TGTGCTAGTGGTTTGGTGTGGGGGGGCTCCTATAATTCACCCCTCCACTTT. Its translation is CASGLVWGGSYNSPLHF. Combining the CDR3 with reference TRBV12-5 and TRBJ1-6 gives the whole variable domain DARVTQTPRHKVTEMGQEVTMRCQPILGHNTVFWYRQTMMQGLELLAYFRNRAPLDDSGMPKDRFSAEMPDATLATLKIQPSEPRDSAVYFCASGLVWGGSYNSPLHFGNGTRLTVT.

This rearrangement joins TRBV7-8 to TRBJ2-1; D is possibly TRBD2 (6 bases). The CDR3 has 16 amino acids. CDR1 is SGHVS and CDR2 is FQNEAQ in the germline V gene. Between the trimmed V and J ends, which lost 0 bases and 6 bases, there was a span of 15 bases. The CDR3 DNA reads TGTGCCAGCAGCTTAGCTGGGGGAGGCCGCGTCAATGAGCAGTTCTTC. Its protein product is CASSLAGGGRVNEQFF.

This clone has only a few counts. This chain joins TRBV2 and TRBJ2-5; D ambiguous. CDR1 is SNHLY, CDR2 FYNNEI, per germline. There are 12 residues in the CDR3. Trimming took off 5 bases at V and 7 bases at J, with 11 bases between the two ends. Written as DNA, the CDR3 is TGTGCCAGCAGTCTAGATTATGGGACCCAGTACTTC. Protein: CASSLDYGTQYF.

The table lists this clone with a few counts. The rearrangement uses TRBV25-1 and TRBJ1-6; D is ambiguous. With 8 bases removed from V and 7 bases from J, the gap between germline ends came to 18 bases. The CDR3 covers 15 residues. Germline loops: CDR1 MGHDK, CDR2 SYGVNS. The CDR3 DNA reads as TGTGCCAGCCTCGAAGGTGGACGGGCAAATTCACCCCTCCACTTT. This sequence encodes CASLEGGRANSPLHF.

This chain's CDR3 is CASSHGPISGNTIYF. Here the CDR3 DNA reads TGCGCCAGCAGCCATGGACCGATCTCTGGAAACACCATATATTTT. J is TRBJ1-3 and V is TRBV4-1; unclear D gene. Germline V lookup: CDR1 MGHRA, CDR2 YSYEKL. This CDR3 has 15 amino acids. V was pared by 3 bases and J by 0 bases, with 9 bases between.

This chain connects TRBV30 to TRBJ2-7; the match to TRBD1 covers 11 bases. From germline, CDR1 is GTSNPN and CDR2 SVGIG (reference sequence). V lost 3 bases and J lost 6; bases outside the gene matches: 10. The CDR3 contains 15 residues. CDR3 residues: CAWSLTGTGGAEQYF. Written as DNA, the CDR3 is TGTGCCTGGAGCCTGACCGGGACAGGGGGGGCCGAGCAGTACTTC.

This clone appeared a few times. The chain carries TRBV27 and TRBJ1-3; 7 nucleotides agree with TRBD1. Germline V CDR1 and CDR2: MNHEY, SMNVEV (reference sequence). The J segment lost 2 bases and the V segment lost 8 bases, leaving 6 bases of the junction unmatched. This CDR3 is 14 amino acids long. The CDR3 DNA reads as TGTGCCAGCCGTAGACAGGGTACTGGAAACACCATATATTTT. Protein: CASRRQGTGNTIYF.

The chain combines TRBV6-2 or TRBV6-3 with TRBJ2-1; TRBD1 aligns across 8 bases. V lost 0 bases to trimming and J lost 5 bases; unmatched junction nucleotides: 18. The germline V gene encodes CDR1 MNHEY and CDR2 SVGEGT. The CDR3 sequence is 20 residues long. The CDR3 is CASSYSIKVTWTGKDNEQFF. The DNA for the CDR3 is TGTGCCAGCAGTTACTCGATAAAGGTGACTTGGACAGGGAAGGACAATGAGCAGTTCTTC.

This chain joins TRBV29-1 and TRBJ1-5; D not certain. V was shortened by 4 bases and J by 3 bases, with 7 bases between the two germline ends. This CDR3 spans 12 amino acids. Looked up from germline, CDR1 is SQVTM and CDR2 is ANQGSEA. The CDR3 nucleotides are TGCAGCGTTGCGGGCGCCAATCAGCCCCAGCATTTT. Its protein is CSVAGANQPQHF. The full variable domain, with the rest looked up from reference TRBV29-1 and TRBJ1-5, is SAVISQKPSRDICQRGTSLTIQCQVDSQVTMMFWYRQQPGQSLTLIATANQGSEATYESGFVIDKFPISRPNLTFSTLTVSNMSPEDSSIYLCSVAGANQPQHFGDGTRLSIL.

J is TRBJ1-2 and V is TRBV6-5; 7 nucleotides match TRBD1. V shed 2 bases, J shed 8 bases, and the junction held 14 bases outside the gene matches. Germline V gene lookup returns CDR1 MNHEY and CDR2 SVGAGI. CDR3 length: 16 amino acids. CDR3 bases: TGTGCCAGCAGTTACGGGGGGAATGAGGGGGCGCAAGGCTACACCTTC. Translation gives CASSYGGNEGAQGYTF.

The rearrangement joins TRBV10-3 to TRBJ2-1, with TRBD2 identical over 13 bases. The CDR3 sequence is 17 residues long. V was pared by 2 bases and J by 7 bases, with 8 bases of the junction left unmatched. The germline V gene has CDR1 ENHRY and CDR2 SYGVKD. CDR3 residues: CAISETSGGADQNEQFF. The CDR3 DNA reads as TGTGCCATCAGTGAGACTAGCGGGGGGGCCGATCAGAATGAGCAGTTCTTC.

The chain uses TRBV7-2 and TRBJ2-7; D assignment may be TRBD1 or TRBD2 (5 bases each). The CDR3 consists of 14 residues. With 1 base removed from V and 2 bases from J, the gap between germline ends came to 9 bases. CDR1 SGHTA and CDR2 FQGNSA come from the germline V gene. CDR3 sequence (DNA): TGTGCCAGCAGCTTAGGTGGGGGACCCTACGAGCAGTACTTC. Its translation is CASSLGGGPYEQYF.

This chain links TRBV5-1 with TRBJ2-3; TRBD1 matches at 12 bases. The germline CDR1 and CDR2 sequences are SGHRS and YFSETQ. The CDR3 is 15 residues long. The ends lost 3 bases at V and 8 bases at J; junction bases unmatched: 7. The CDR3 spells CASSSRDRGLGTQYF. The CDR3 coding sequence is TGCGCCAGCAGCTCCCGGGACAGGGGGCTCGGTACGCAGTATTTT. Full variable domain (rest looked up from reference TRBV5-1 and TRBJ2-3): KAGVTQTPRYLIKTRGQQVTLSCSPISGHRSVSWYQQTPGQGLQFLFEYFSETQRNKGNFPGRFSGRQFSNSRSEMNVSTLELGDSALYLCASSSRDRGLGTQYFGPGTRLTVL.

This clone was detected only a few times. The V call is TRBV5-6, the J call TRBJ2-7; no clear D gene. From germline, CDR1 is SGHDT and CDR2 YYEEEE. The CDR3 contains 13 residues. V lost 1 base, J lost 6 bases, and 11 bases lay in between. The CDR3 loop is CASSLRQFSEQYF. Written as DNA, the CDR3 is TGTGCCAGCAGCTTGCGGCAGTTTAGCGAGCAGTACTTC.

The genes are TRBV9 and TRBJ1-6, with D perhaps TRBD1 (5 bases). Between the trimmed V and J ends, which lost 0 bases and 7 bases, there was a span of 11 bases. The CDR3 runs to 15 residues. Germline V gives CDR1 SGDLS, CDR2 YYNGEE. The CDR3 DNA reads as TGTGCCAGCAGCGTAGAGGGCAGGGAGAATTCACCCCTCCACTTT. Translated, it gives CASSVEGRENSPLHF.

DNA for the CDR3: TGTGCCAGCAGCTTAGGGACAGGGGGCTTGAATGAGCAGTTCTTC. Translating gives CASSLGTGGLNEQFF. This chain uses TRBV13 with TRBJ2-1, with 10 bases lining up with TRBD1. The germline gives CDR1 PRHDT, CDR2 FYEKMQ (reference sequence). The CDR3 loop spans 15 amino acids. With 0 bases clipped from V and 7 bases from J, the junction kept 3 bases outside the gene matches.

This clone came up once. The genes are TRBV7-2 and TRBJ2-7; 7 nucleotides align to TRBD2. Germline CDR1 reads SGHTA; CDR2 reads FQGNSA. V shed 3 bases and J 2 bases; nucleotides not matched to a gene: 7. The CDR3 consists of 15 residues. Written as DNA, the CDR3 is TGTGCCAGCAGCTTTGGCGGGGGACGGGCCTACGAGCAGTACTTC. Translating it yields CASSFGGGRAYEQYF.

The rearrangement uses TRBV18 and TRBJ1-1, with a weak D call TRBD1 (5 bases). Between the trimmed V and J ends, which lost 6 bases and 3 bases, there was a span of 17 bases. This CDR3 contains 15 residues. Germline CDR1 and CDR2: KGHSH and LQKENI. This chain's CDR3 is CASSRSGLGDTEAFF. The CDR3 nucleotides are TGTGCCAGCTCCCGCAGCGGGCTAGGGGACACTGAAGCTTTCTTT.

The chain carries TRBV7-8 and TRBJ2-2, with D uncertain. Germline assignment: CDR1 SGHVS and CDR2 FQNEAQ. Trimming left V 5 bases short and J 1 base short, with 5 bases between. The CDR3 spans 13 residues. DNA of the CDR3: TGTGCCAGCAGCCCGCGGAACACCGGGGAGCTGTTTTTT. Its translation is CASSPRNTGELFF.

This CDR3 is CASSPDRGRGQYF. Here the CDR3 DNA reads TGTGCCAGCAGCCCGGACAGGGGGCGGGGGCAGTACTTC. V is TRBV5-6 and J is TRBJ2-7, with TRBD1 matching 11 bases. V lost 4 bases, J lost 9 bases, and 6 bases stayed unmatched. The CDR3 is made up of 13 amino acids. Germline V gene lookup returns CDR1 SGHDT and CDR2 YYEEEE.

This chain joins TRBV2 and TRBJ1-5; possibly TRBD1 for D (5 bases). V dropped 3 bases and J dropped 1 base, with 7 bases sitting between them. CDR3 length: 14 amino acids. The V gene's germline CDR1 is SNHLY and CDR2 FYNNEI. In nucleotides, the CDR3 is TGTGCCAGCAGTGACGAGGGGAGCAATCAGCCCCAGCATTTT. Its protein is CASSDEGSNQPQHF.